This TCR beta chain is drawn from a study of T cell responses to AZD1222 COVID-19 vaccine. The table came from immunoSEQ multiplex PCR; TCRdb's copy has only in-frame clones and leaves some out. Of 45,000 to 55,000 clones in the sample, about 86% were seen once. The length of the CDR3 is 15 residues. CDR1 and CDR2 from the germline V gene are SNHLY and FYNNEI. With 4 bases removed from V and 0 bases from J, the gap between germline ends came to 11 bases. Sequences were derived from peripheral blood, sampled 28 days after the second AZD1222 dose. The chain recombines TRBV2 with TRBJ2-3; D is uncertain. This clonotype was sampled from an adult who received the AZD1222 COVID-19 vaccine. Here the CDR3 reads CASSVRTVSTDTQYF. CDR3 in DNA: TGTGCCAGCAGTGTGAGGACGGTTAGCACAGATACGCAGTATTTT.